A single sample gave rise to the 27 T cell receptor beta chains below, sequenced in a study of T cells expressing NK-cell markers. TCRdb re-called the 5' RACE reads; every CDR3 protein appears as one record, without DNA. Its clone listing holds 200,000 to 300,000 distinct CDR3 sequences. Sequencing used blood T cells: a sorted CD56 or NKG2C T cell subset, CD4+ or CD8+ T cells, or bulk PBMC T cells (not recorded which). These receptors originate from a woman aged 18-69 years in good health.

The chain recombines TRBV4-3 with TRBJ1-1. Germline V CDR1 and CDR2: LGHNA, YSLEER. CDR3 length: 15 amino acids. The CDR3: CASSLATSYSTEAFF.

The CDR3 loop is CSANPGTGYGYTF. The chain joins TRBV20-1 to TRBJ1-2; the D call of TRBD1 rests on TCRdb alone, since no DNA is present to check it. Germline V gene lookup returns CDR1 DFQATT and CDR2 SNEGSKA (reference sequence). The CDR3 covers 13 residues.

The rearrangement uses TRBV5-1 and TRBJ2-4; as DNA is missing, the TRBD2 call by TCRdb cannot be tested. Germline values: CDR1 SGHRS, CDR2 YFSETQ. The CDR3 is 18 residues long. CDR3 residues: CASSLGTSGRKGKNIQYF.

Here the CDR3 reads CASSWTLDTQYF. This rearrangement joins TRBV6-2 or TRBV6-3 to TRBJ2-3. Germline-derived CDR1 and CDR2 are MNHEY and SVGEGT. This CDR3 has 12 residues.

V and J are TRBV7-2 and TRBJ2-1; TCRdb's D gene call, TRBD1, goes unchecked for lack of DNA. The CDR3 runs 14 residues. Germline CDR1 and CDR2: SGHTA and FQGNSA. The CDR3 reads CASSAYREWNEQFF. Supplemented by reference TRBV7-2 and TRBJ2-1, the full variable domain reads GAGVSQSPSNKVTEKGKDVELRCDPISGHTALYWYRQSLGQGLEFLIYFQGNSAPDKSGLPSDRFSAERTGGSVSTLTIQRTQQEDSAVYLCASSAYREWNEQFFGPGTRLTVL.

The CDR3 loop reads CASSFADPRDSAEKLFF. This rearrangement joins TRBV12-3 or TRBV12-4 to TRBJ1-4; the TRBD1 assignment by TCRdb is unverifiable without DNA. The CDR3 covers 17 residues.

V gene TRBV20-1 combines with J gene TRBJ2-7; TCRdb's assignment of TRBD2 cannot be checked, as there is no DNA. Germline V lookup: CDR1 DFQATT, CDR2 SNEGSKA (reference sequence). The CDR3 totals 14 residues. The CDR3 loop is CSARERGYSYEQYF.

This rearrangement joins TRBV24-1 to TRBJ2-5. CDR3 length equals 15 residues. Germline V gives CDR1 KGHDR, CDR2 SFDVKD. CDR3 sequence: CATSVGTSYQETQYF.

The J gene is TRBJ1-1, the V gene TRBV5-5; TCRdb selects TRBD1, and the lack of DNA leaves this call unchecked. Germline assignment: CDR1 SGHKS and CDR2 YYEKEE (reference sequence). The CDR3 has 12 residues. CDR3 in amino acids: CASSTRTGEAFF.

The chain recombines TRBV7-8 with TRBJ2-7; TCRdb calls TRBD2, which cannot be checked without DNA. Per germline, CDR1 SGHVS and CDR2 FQNEAQ. The CDR3 has 19 amino acids. Here the CDR3 reads CASTSRAQRETPLLYEQYF.

V is TRBV28 and J is TRBJ2-6; TCRdb designates TRBD1, a call that cannot be tested without DNA. This CDR3 region has 11 residues. Germline-derived CDR1 and CDR2 are MDHEN and SYDVKM. CDR3 sequence reads: CASGGRDVLTF.

The genes are TRBV4-3 and TRBJ2-1. The CDR3 loop spans 13 amino acids. The germline V gene encodes CDR1 LGHNA and CDR2 YSLEER. The CDR3 loop reads CASSRVVYNEQFF.

V and J are TRBV6-2 or TRBV6-3 and TRBJ2-7. Looked up from germline, CDR1 is MNHEY and CDR2 is SVGEGT. This CDR3 region has 16 residues. CDR3 sequence reads: CASSYAGPQALYEQYF.

The chain carries TRBV12-3 or TRBV12-4 and TRBJ2-1; absent DNA, TCRdb's TRBD1 call cannot be checked. The CDR3 is 15 amino acids. The CDR3 loop is CASSRTRSSYNEQFF.

V gene TRBV20-1 combines with J gene TRBJ2-4; TCRdb selects TRBD2, and the lack of DNA leaves this call unchecked. CDR3 length: 15 amino acids. The germline gives CDR1 DFQATT, CDR2 SNEGSKA (reference sequence). This CDR3 is CSSRDLVGGPNIQYF.

CDR3 sequence reads: CASSVGPGTASTDTQYF. The chain employs TRBV9 and TRBJ2-3; TCRdb reports TRBD1, a call that lacks DNA to check it against. The length of the CDR3 is 17 residues. Germline CDR1 reads SGDLS; CDR2 reads YYNGEE.

The chain combines TRBV29-1 with TRBJ2-3; the TRBD2 assignment by TCRdb is unverifiable without DNA. This CDR3 has 13 residues. The germline V gene encodes CDR1 SQVTM and CDR2 ANQGSEA. This CDR3 is CSVGAGATDTQYF.

The chain recombines TRBV20-1 with TRBJ1-1. The CDR3 has 13 amino acids. Germline V gives CDR1 DFQATT, CDR2 SNEGSKA (reference sequence). CDR3 in amino acids: CSARRQPNTEAFF.

The chain couples TRBV20-1 to TRBJ2-1; no DNA is available, so the TRBD2 call from TCRdb remains unchecked. The length of the CDR3 is 15 residues. The germline gives CDR1 DFQATT, CDR2 SNEGSKA (reference sequence). The CDR3 here is CSARKTSGPYNEQFF.

The V and J genes are TRBV20-1 and TRBJ2-7; with no DNA, the TCRdb D assignment of TRBD2 cannot be verified. CDR1 is DFQATT, CDR2 SNEGSKA, per germline (reference sequence). CDR3 size: 15 residues. CDR3 residues: CSARVGGRYAYEQYF.

The chain carries TRBV7-2 and TRBJ2-1; TCRdb selects TRBD2, and the lack of DNA leaves this call unchecked. The V gene's germline CDR1 is SGHTA and CDR2 FQGNSA. The CDR3 is 15 residues long. The CDR3 here is CASRRAGPYPNEQFF.

The rearrangement uses TRBV6-5 and TRBJ1-2; no DNA is available, so the TRBD1 call from TCRdb remains unchecked. Germline CDR1 MNHEY, CDR2 SVGAGI. The CDR3 consists of 12 residues. CDR3: CASFRGSGGYTF.

The V and J genes are TRBV7-2 and TRBJ2-3; TCRdb's D gene call, TRBD1, goes unchecked for lack of DNA. Germline CDR1 is SGHTA and CDR2 is FQGNSA. This CDR3 contains 13 residues. The CDR3 loop is CASSLDLQRPQYF.

The chain links TRBV12-3 or TRBV12-4 to TRBJ1-5. The CDR3 contains 14 residues. Here the CDR3 reads CASSLGERNQPQHF.

The chain recombines TRBV4-2 with TRBJ1-2; TCRdb designates TRBD1, a call that cannot be tested without DNA. Germline assignment: CDR1 LGHNA and CDR2 YNFKEQ. The CDR3 length is 16 residues. CDR3 region: CASSQGGTNVFYGYTF.

The chain uses TRBV7-3 and TRBJ2-2; TCRdb calls TRBD1, which cannot be checked without DNA. The CDR3 runs to 15 residues. Germline V gives CDR1 SGHTA, CDR2 FQGTGA. The CDR3 protein is CASSLDYPGTGELFF.

The V and J genes are TRBV12-3 or TRBV12-4 and TRBJ2-7; there is no DNA to check the TCRdb D call of TRBD1. The CDR3 has 11 residues. The CDR3 region is CASSPGHGRYF.